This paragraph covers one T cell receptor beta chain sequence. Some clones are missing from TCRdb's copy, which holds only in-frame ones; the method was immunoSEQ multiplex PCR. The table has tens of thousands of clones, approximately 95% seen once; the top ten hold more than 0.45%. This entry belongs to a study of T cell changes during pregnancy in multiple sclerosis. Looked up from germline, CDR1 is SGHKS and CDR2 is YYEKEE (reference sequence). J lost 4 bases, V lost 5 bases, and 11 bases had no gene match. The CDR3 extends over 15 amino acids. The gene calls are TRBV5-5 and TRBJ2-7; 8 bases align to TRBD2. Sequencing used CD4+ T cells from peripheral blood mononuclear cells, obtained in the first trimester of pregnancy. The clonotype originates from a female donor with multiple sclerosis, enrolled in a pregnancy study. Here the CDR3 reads CASRSAGGHTYEQYF. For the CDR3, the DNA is TGTGCCAGCAGATCCGCGGGGGGTCATACTTACGAGCAGTACTTC.